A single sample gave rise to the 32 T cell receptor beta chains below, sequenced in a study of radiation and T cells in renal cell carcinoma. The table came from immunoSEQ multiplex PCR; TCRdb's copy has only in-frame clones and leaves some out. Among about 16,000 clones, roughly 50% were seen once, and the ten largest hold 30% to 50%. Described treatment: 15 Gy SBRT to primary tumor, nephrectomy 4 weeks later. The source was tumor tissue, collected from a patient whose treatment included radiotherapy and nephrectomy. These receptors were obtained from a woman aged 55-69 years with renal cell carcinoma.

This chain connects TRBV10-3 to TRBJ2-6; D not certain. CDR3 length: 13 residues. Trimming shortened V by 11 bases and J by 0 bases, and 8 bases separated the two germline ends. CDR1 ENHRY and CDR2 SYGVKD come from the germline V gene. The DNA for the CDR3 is TGTGCCGCCTGGCGCTCTGGGGCCAACGTCCTGACTTTC. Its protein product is CAAWRSGANVLTF.

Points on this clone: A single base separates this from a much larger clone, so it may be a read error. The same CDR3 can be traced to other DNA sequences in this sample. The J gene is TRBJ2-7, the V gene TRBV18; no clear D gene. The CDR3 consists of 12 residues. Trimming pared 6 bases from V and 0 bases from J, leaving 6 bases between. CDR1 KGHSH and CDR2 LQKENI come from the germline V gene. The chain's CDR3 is CASSPSSYEQYF. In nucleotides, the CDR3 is TGTGCCAGCTCCCCTAGCTCCTACGAGCAGTACTTC.

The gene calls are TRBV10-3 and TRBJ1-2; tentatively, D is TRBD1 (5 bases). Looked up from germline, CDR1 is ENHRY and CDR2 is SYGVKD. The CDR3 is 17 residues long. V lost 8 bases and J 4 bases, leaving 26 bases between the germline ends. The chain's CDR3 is CAILKGESPSLGYGYTF. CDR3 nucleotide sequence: TGTGCCATCCTTAAAGGGGAGAGCCCATCTCTAGGCTATGGCTACACCTTC.

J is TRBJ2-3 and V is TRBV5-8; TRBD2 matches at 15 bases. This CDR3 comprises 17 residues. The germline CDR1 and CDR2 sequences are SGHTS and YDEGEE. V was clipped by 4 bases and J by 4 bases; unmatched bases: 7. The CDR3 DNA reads TGTGCCAGCAGCCCCTGGACTAGCGGGGGGGCCCCAGATACGCAGTATTTT. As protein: CASSPWTSGGAPDTQYF.

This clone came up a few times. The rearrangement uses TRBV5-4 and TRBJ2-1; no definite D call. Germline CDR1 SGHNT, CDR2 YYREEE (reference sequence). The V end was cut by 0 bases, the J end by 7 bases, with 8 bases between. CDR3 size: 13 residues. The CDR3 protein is CASSLGAWNEQFF. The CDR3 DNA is TGTGCCAGCAGCTTGGGAGCCTGGAATGAGCAGTTCTTC.

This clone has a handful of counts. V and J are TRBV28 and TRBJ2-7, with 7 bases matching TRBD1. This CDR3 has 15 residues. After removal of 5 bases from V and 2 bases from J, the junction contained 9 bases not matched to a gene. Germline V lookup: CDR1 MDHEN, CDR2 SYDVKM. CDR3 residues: CASSGARQGTYEQYF. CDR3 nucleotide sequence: TGTGCCAGCAGTGGGGCCAGACAGGGAACCTACGAGCAGTACTTC. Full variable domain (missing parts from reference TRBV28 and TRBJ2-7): DVKVTQSSRYLVKRTGEKVFLECVQDMDHENMFWYRQDPGLGLRLIYFSYDVKMKEKGDIPEGYSVSREKKERFSLILESASTNQTSMYLCASSGARQGTYEQYFGPGTRLTVT.

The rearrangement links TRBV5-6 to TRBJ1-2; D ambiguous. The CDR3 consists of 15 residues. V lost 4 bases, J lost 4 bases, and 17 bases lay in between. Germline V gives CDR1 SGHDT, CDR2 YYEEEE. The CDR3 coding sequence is TGTGCCAGCAGCCCTATGTCGGGTTTTAGCTATGGCTACACCTTC. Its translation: CASSPMSGFSYGYTF.

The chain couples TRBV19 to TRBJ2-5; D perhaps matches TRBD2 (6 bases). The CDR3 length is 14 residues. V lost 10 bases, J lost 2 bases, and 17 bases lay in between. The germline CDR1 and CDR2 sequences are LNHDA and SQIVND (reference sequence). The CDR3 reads CATEDGGSQETQYF. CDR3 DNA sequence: TGTGCCACCGAGGACGGGGGTTCTCAAGAGACCCAGTACTTC.

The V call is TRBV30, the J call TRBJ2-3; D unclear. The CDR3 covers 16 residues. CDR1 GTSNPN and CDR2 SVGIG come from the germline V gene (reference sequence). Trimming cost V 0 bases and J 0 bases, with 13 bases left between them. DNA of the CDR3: TGTGCCTGGAGTGTACCCGGATCCACTAGCACAGATACGCAGTATTTT. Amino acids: CAWSVPGSTSTDTQYF. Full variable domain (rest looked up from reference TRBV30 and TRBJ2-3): SQTIHQWPATLVQPVGSPLSLECTVEGTSNPNLYWYRQAAGRGLQLLFYSVGIGQISSEVPQNLSASRPQDRQFILSSKKLLLSDSGFYLCAWSVPGSTSTDTQYFGPGTRLTVL.

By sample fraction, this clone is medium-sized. The CDR3 reads CAWSRWGVSLNTEAFF. Here the CDR3 DNA reads TGTGCCTGGAGTCGTTGGGGGGTCAGCTTGAACACTGAAGCTTTCTTT. The rearrangement uses TRBV30 and TRBJ1-1; D is perhaps TRBD1 (5 bases). This CDR3 spans 16 amino acids. V gave up 2 bases and J gave up 0 bases, with 16 bases separating them. Germline loops: CDR1 GTSNPN, CDR2 SVGIG (reference sequence). The full variable domain, in which reference TRBV30 and TRBJ1-1 provide the parts outside the CDR3, is SQTIHQWPATLVQPVGSPLSLECTVEGTSNPNLYWYRQAAGRGLQLLFYSVGIGQISSEVPQNLSASRPQDRQFILSSKKLLLSDSGFYLCAWSRWGVSLNTEAFFGQGTRLTVV.

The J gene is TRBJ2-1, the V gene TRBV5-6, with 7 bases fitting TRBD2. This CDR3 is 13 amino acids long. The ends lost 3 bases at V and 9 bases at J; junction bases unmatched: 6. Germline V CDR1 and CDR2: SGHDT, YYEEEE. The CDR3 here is CASSWVIAGEQFF. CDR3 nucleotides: TGTGCCAGCAGCTGGGTAATAGCGGGTGAGCAGTTCTTC.

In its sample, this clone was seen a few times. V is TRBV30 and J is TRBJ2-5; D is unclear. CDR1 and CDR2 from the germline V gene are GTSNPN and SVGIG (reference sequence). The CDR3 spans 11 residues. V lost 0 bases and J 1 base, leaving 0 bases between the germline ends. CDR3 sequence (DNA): TGTGCCTGGAGTGTCCAAGAGACCCAGTACTTC. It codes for CAWSVQETQYF.

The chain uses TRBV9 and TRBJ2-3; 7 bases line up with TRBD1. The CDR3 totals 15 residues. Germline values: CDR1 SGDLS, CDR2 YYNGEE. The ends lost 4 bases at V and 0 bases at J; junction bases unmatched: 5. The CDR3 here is CASSPRDSSTDTQYF. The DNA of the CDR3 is TGTGCCAGCAGCCCGAGGGACAGTAGCACAGATACGCAGTATTTT.

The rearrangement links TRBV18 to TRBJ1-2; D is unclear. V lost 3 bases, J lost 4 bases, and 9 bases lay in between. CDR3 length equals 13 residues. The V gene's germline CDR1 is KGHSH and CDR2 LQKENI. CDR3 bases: TGTGCCAGCTCACCCGCATTGGGCTATGGCTACACCTTC. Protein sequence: CASSPALGYGYTF.

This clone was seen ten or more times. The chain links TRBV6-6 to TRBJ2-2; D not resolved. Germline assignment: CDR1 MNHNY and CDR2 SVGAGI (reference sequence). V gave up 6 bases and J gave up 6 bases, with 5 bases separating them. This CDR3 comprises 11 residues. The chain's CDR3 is CASSQAGELFF. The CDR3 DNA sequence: TGTGCCAGCAGCCAAGCCGGGGAGCTGTTTTTT.

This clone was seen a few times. The CDR3 protein is CASSVHTGELFF. The CDR3 DNA is TGTGCCAGCAGTGTGCACACCGGGGAGCTGTTTTTT. The chain couples TRBV6-1 to TRBJ2-2; D is unclear. The germline V gene encodes CDR1 MNHNS and CDR2 SASEGT. V dropped 4 bases and J dropped 3 bases, with 3 bases sitting between them. The CDR3 has 12 residues.

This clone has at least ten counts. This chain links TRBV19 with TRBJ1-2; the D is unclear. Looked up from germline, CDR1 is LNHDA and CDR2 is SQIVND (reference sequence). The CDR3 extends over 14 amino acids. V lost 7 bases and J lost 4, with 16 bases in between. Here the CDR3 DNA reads TGTGCCAGTACCGACCGTGGACGGACCTATGGCTACACCTTC. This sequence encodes CASTDRGRTYGYTF.

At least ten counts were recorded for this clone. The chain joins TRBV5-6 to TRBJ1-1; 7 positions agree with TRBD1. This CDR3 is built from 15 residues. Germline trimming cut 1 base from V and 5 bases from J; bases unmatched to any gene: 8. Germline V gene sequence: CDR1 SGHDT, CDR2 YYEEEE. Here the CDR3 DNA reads TGTGCCAGCAGCTTGTTAGGGGCAGGGGGGACTGAAGCTTTCTTT. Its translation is CASSLLGAGGTEAFF. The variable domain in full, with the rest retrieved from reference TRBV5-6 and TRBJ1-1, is DAGVTQSPTHLIKTRGQQVTLRCSPKSGHDTVSWYQQALGQGPQFIFQYYEEEERQRGNFPDRFSGHQFPNYSSELNVNALLLGDSALYLCASSLLGAGGTEAFFGQGTRLTVV.

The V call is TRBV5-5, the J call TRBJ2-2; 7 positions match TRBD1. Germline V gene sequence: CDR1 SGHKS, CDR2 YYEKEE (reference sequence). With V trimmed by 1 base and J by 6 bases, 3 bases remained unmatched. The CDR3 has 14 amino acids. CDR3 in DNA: TGTGCCAGCAGCTTGAGACAGGGCGCCGGGGAGCTGTTTTTT. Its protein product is CASSLRQGAGELFF. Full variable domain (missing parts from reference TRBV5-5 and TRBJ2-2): DAGVTQSPTHLIKTRGQQVTLRCSPISGHKSVSWYQQVLGQGPQFIFQYYEKEERGRGNFPDRFSARQFPNYSSELNVNALLLGDSALYLCASSLRQGAGELFFGEGSRLTVL.

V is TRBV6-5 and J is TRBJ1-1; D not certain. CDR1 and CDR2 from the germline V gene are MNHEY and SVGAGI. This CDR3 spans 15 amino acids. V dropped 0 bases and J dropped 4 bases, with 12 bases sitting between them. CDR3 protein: CASSYSTRARTEAFF. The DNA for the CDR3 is TGTGCCAGCAGTTACTCTACAAGGGCTCGCACTGAAGCTTTCTTT.

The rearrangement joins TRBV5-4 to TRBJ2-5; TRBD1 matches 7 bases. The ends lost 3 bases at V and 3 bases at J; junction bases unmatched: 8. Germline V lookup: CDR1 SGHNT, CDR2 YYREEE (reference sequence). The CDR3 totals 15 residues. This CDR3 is CASSSSTGHKETQYF. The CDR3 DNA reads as TGTGCCAGCAGCTCATCGACAGGGCATAAAGAGACCCAGTACTTC.

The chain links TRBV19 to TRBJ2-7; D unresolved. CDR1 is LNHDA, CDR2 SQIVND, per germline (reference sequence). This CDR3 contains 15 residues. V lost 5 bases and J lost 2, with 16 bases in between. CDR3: CASSPDIYTPYEQYF. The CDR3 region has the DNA TGTGCCAGTAGTCCCGACATATACACACCCTACGAGCAGTACTTC.

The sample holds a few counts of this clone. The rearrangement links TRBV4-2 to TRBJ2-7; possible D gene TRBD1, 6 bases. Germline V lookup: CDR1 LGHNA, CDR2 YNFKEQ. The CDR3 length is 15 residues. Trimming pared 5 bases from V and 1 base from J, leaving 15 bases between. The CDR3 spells CASSLPGTPSYEQYF. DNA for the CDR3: TGTGCCAGCAGCTTACCGGGGACACCTTCCTACGAGCAGTACTTC.

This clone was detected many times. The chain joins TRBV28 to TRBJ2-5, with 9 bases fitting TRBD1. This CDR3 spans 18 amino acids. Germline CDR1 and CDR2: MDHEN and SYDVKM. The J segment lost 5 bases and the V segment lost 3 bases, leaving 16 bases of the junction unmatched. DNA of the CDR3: TGTGCCAGCAGTTTTCAATTAGTCGGCACAGGGGGCGATGAGACCCAGTACTTC. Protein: CASSFQLVGTGGDETQYF.

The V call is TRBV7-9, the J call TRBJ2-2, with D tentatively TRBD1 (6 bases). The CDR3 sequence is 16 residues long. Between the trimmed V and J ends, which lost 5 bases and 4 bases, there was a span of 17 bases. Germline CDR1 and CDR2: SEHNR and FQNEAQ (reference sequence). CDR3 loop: CASSLTGPAGTGELFF. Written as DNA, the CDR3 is TGTGCCAGCAGCCTGACAGGTCCCGCGGGCACCGGGGAGCTGTTTTTT.

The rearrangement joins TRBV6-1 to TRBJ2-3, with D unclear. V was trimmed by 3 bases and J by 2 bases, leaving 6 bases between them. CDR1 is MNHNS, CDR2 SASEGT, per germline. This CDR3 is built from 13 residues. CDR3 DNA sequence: TGTGCCAGCAGTGAGGATCTCACAGATACGCAGTATTTT. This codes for CASSEDLTDTQYF.

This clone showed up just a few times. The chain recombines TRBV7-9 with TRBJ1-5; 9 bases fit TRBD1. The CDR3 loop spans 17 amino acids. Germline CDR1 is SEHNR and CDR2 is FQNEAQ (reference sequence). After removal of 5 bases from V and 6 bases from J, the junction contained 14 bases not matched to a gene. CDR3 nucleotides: TGTGCCAGCAGCCCAGGAACCGGGACAGGGTGGGGTCAGCCCCAGCATTTT. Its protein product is CASSPGTGTGWGQPQHF.

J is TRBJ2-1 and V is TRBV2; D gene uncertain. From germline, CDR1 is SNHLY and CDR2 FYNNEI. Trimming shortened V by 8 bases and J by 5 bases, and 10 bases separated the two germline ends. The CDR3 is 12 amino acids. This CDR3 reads CASGTPNNEQFF. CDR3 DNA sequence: TGTGCCAGCGGCACACCTAACAATGAGCAGTTCTTC.

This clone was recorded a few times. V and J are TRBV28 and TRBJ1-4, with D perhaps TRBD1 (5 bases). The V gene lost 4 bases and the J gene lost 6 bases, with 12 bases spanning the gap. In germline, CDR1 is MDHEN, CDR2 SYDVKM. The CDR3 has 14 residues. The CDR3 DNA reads TGTGCCAGCAGTTCCGGGGCGTTGGATGAAAAACTGTTTTTT. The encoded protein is CASSSGALDEKLFF.

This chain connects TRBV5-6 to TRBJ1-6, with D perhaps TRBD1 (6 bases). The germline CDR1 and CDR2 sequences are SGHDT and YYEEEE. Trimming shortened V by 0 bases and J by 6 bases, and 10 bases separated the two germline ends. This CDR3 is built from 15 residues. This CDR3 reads CASSLAGGLNSPLHF. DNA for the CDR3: TGTGCCAGCAGCTTGGCGGGGGGGCTTAATTCACCCCTCCACTTT. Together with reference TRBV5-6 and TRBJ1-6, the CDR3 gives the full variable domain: DAGVTQSPTHLIKTRGQQVTLRCSPKSGHDTVSWYQQALGQGPQFIFQYYEEEERQRGNFPDRFSGHQFPNYSSELNVNALLLGDSALYLCASSLAGGLNSPLHFGNGTRLTVT.

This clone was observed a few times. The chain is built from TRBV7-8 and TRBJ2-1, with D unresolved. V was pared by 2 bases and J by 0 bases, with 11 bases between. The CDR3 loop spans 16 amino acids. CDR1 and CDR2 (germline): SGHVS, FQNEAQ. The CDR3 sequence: CASSLINSLSYNEQFF. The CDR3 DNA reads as TGTGCCAGCAGCTTAATCAATTCGCTCTCCTACAATGAGCAGTTCTTC.

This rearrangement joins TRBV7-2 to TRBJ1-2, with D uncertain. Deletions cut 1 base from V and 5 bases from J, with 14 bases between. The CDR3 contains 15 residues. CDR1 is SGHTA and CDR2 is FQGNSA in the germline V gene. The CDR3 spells CASSLGPVGGYGYTF. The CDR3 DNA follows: TGTGCCAGCAGCTTAGGTCCGGTTGGAGGGTATGGCTACACCTTC.